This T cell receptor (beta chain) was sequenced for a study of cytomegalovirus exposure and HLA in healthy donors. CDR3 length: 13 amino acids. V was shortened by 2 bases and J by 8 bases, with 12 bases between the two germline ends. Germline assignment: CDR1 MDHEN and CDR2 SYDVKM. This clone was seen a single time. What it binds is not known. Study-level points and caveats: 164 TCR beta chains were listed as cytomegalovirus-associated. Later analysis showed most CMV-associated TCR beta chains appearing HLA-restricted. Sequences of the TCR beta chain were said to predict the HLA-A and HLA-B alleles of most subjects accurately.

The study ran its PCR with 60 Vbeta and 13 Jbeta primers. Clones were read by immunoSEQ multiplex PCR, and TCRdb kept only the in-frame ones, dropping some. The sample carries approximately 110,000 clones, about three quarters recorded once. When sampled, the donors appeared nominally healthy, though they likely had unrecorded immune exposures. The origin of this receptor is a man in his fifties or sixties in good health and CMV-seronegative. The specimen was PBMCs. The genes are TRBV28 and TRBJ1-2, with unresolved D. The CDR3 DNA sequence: TGTGCCAGCAGTTTACCTCCCACGGGAGGCTACACCTTC. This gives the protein CASSLPPTGGYTF.